The TCR beta chain under discussion was sequenced for a study of T cell repertoires in ileal Crohn's disease. Study at large: Around 37% were active smokers at surgery; median disease duration was around 7.9 years. Biopsies of the neoterminal ileum at postoperative colonoscopy form M6 samples. Study-wide findings and caveats: Every patient over 26.8% clonality showed endoscopic recurrence. Clonal expansions were more frequent in active smokers than non-smokers at surgery.

The assay was immunoSEQ multiplex PCR, and TCRdb's table has in-frame clones only and misses some. This sample carries over 9,000 clones, about 80% of them seen once, and the ten largest clones take 13% to 15%. Sample time point: neoterminal ileum biopsy at postoperative endoscopy, about 6 months after surgery. Germline CDR1 is SNHLY and CDR2 is FYNNEI. The length of the CDR3 is 16 residues. Remarks on this clone: Its antigen is not identified. A junction boundary mismatches the germline segment, possibly from a read error.

V and J are TRBV2 and TRBJ2-2; 9 bases are shared with TRBD2. Sequencing used ileal tissue. This receptor was taken from an adult with Crohn's disease. The CDR3 sequence is CASREGRGGITGELFF. For the CDR3, the DNA is TGTGCCAGCAGGGAAGGGCGGGGGGGTATCACCGGGGAGCTGTTTTTT.